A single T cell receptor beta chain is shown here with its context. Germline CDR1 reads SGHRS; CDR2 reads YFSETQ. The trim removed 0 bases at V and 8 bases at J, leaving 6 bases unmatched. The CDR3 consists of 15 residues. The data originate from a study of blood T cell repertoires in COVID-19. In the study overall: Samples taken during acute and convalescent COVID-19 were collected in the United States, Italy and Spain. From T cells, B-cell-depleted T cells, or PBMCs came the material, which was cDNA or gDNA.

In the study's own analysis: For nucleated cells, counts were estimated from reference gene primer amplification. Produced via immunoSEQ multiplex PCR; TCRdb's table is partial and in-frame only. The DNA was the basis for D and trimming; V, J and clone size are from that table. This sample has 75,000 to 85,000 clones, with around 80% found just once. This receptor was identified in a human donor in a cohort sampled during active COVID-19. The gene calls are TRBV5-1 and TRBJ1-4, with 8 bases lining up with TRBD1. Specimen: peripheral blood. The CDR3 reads CASSLGQGRDEKLFF. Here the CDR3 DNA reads TGCGCCAGCAGCTTGGGACAGGGGCGGGACGAAAAACTGTTTTTT.